This T cell receptor beta chain was retrieved from a study of blood T cell repertoires in COVID-19. Turning to the study itself: COVID-19 samples from acute and convalescent phases originated in the United States, Italy and Spain. The analysed material was cDNA or gDNA that came from T cells, B-cell-depleted T cells, or PBMCs.

In the study's own analysis: Quantification of nucleated cells was approximated via reference gene primer amplification. Assay used: immunoSEQ multiplex PCR; TCRdb lists only in-frame clones, some missing. V, J and clone size are taken as reported in that table, and D and trimming were inferred from the DNA itself. The sample has 150,000 or so clones, roughly four fifths seen once. The specimen sequenced was peripheral blood. This receptor was taken from a woman older than 75 with active or convalescent COVID-19.

CDR3 region: CASSSPSRTGEGYTF. CDR3 coding DNA: TGTGCCAGCAGCTCCCCCTCCAGGACGGGGGAAGGCTACACCTTC. This chain connects TRBV7-9 to TRBJ1-2, with D possibly matching TRBD1 (5 bases). Germline CDR1 and CDR2: SEHNR and FQNEAQ (reference sequence). This CDR3 has 15 amino acids. Trimming stripped 4 bases from V and 8 bases from J, with 20 bases between.